These 17 T cell receptor beta chains were sequenced from one sample in a study of T cells in Graves' hyperthyroidism and ophthalmopathy. The investigators amplified TCR beta CDR3 regions from RNA transcripts. Carried out on the TCR CDR3, a first-round RT-PCR used the HTBI primer set. TCRdb used MiXCR to reprocess the multiplex PCR reads, holding one entry per CDR3 protein. The data hold over 250,000 distinct CDR3 sequences, with 25% to 30% observed a single time. The sample was blood. These receptors all stem from a man between 40 and 49 years old with Graves' hyperthyroidism that later progressed to Graves' ophthalmopathy.

In its sample, this clonotype was seen many times. The V gene is TRBV12-3 or TRBV12-4, the J gene TRBJ1-2; perhaps TRBD1 as D (6 bases). V was trimmed by 3 bases and J by 7 bases, leaving 12 bases between them. The CDR3 runs to 13 residues. The CDR3 sequence is CASSFRGASGYTF. CDR3 in DNA: TGTGCCAGCAGTTTCCGGGGGGCGAGTGGCTACACCTTC.

This clonotype was seen only a few times. The V gene is TRBV28, the J gene TRBJ2-7; 9 bases align to TRBD1. This CDR3 has 14 residues. Per germline, CDR1 MDHEN and CDR2 SYDVKM. J lost 4 bases, V lost 6 bases, and 7 bases had no gene match. CDR3 protein: CASRPDRGPYEQYF. CDR3 nucleotide sequence: TGTGCCAGCAGACCGGACAGGGGACCTTACGAGCAGTACTTC.

In this sample, this clonotype turned up a few times. J is TRBJ1-1 and V is TRBV6-5; tentatively, D is TRBD1 (5 bases). The CDR3 extends over 15 amino acids. V was pared by 4 bases and J by 0 bases, with 12 bases between. Germline-derived CDR1 and CDR2 are MNHEY and SVGAGI. CDR3 coding DNA: TGTGCCAGCAGTTCTAACGGGGGTCTGAACACTGAAGCTTTCTTT. The encoded protein is CASSSNGGLNTEAFF.

The table lists this clonotype with many counts. The chain employs TRBV29-1 and TRBJ2-2, with unresolved D. The CDR3 is 12 residues long. V was pared by 0 bases and J by 3 bases, with 2 bases between. Germline V gives CDR1 SQVTM, CDR2 ANQGSEA. Written as DNA, the CDR3 is TGCAGCGTTGAAGAGGACACCGGGGAGCTGTTTTTT. This gives the protein CSVEEDTGELFF.

The chain uses TRBV5-1 and TRBJ1-1; D is undetermined. The ends were cut back, 0 bases at V and 1 base at J, with 10 bases in the middle. Germline lookup yields CDR1 SGHRS and CDR2 YFSETQ. The CDR3 length is 15 residues. In DNA form, the CDR3 reads TGCGCCAGCAGCTTGGAGAGAACAACGAACACTGAAGCTTTCTTT. Translating gives CASSLERTTNTEAFF.

This clonotype was seen many times. The chain is built from TRBV7-8 and TRBJ1-1; tentative D call: TRBD1 (5 bases). V lost 5 bases, J lost 8 bases, and 12 bases lay in between. The CDR3 length is 12 residues. Germline V gene data show CDR1 as SGHVS and CDR2 as FQNEAQ. CDR3 loop: CASSPPGAEAFF. The CDR3 nucleotides read TGTGCCAGCAGCCCCCCCGGGGCAGAAGCTTTCTTT.

The table lists this clonotype with a few counts. The CDR3 DNA reads TGTGCCAGCAGCCAAACGAGGGAGCCGGGGGGGAGTGAGCAGTACTTC. Translating gives CASSQTREPGGSEQYF. The chain carries TRBV14 and TRBJ2-7; 8 bases fit TRBD2. This CDR3 is 16 amino acids long. The J segment lost 7 bases and the V segment lost 2 bases, leaving 13 bases of the junction unmatched. The V gene's germline CDR1 is SGHDN and CDR2 FVKESK.

This clonotype has ten or more counts. This chain connects TRBV3-1 to TRBJ1-2; 8 bases line up with TRBD1. Germline V lookup: CDR1 LGHDT, CDR2 YNNKEL (reference sequence). V shed 0 bases and J 1 base; nucleotides not matched to a gene: 4. The CDR3 runs 16 residues. CDR3 DNA sequence: TGTGCCAGCAGCCAAGAGGACAGGGTCCTTAACTATGGCTACACCTTC. It translates to CASSQEDRVLNYGYTF.

This clonotype was seen repeatedly, ten times or more. The chain couples TRBV6-2 or TRBV6-3 to TRBJ2-5; D is possibly TRBD1 or TRBD2 (7 bases each). CDR1 and CDR2 (germline): MNHEY, SVGEGT. The CDR3 consists of 16 residues. The CDR3 bases are TGTGCAACAGCAGATAAAACAGGGGACCCGGGAGGGACCCAGTACTTC. Translation gives CATADKTGDPGGTQYF.

V gene TRBV6-2 or TRBV6-3 combines with J gene TRBJ2-7; 11 nucleotides match TRBD1. The CDR3 consists of 14 residues. Germline CDR1 is MNHEY and CDR2 is SVGEGT. The J segment lost 6 bases and the V segment lost 2 bases, leaving 3 bases of the junction unmatched. CDR3 protein: CASSYLDRGREQYF. Here the CDR3 DNA reads TGTGCCAGCAGTTACCTGGACAGGGGGCGCGAGCAGTACTTC.

This clonotype was recorded many times. The genes are TRBV5-1 and TRBJ2-5; perhaps TRBD2 as D (5 bases). The germline V and J ends were trimmed by 0 bases and 5 bases, with 20 bases remaining between them. The CDR3 is 17 amino acids. CDR1 is SGHRS, CDR2 YFSETQ, per germline. DNA for the CDR3: TGCGCCAGCAGCTTGGGAATTGCTAGCAACTCATGGGAGACCCAGTACTTC. It codes for CASSLGIASNSWETQYF.

At least ten counts were recorded for this clonotype. J is TRBJ1-5 and V is TRBV6-5; TRBD1 matches at 8 bases. The CDR3 covers 13 residues. V was clipped by 5 bases and J by 7 bases; unmatched bases: 4. Germline CDR1 and CDR2: MNHEY and SVGAGI. The CDR3 DNA reads TGTGCCAGCAGTACGACAGGGGAACAGCCCCAGCATTTT. Translated: CASSTTGEQPQHF.

This clonotype was observed many times. The rearrangement uses TRBV10-3 and TRBJ2-2, with 7 nucleotides matching TRBD2. J gave up 4 bases and V 6 bases, and 8 bases lay outside the gene matches. This CDR3 is built from 15 residues. Germline V lookup: CDR1 ENHRY, CDR2 SYGVKD. CDR3 region: CAIRGGTISTGELFF. The CDR3, as DNA: TGTGCCATCAGGGGGGGGACCATTTCCACCGGGGAGCTGTTTTTT.

This clonotype was counted at least ten times. The chain couples TRBV19 to TRBJ1-5; TRBD1 agrees at 7 bases. J was trimmed by 9 bases and V by 5 bases; bases with no gene match: 10. Germline V gene lookup returns CDR1 LNHDA and CDR2 SQIVND (reference sequence). There are 14 residues in the CDR3. As DNA, the CDR3 is TGTGCCAGTAGTGTCGGACAGGTTGGGCGGCCCCAGCATTTT. This sequence encodes CASSVGQVGRPQHF.

This clonotype was detected many times. This chain links TRBV15 with TRBJ1-5; D is undetermined. The V end was cut by 1 base, the J end by 5 bases, with 6 bases between. CDR1 and CDR2 (germline): LNHNV, YYDKDF (reference sequence). The CDR3 totals 13 residues. CDR3 sequence reads: CATSRANYQPQHF. In DNA form, the CDR3 reads TGTGCCACCAGCAGAGCTAATTATCAGCCCCAGCATTTT. Full variable domain (missing parts from reference TRBV15 and TRBJ1-5): DAMVIQNPRYQVTQFGKPVTLSCSQTLNHNVMYWYQQKSSQAPKLLFHYYDKDFNNEADTPDNFQSRRPNTSFCFLDIRSPGLGDTAMYLCATSRANYQPQHFGDGTRLSIL.

This clonotype appeared many times. This chain connects TRBV5-1 to TRBJ2-7; unclear D gene. Germline V lookup: CDR1 SGHRS, CDR2 YFSETQ. Trimming pared 4 bases from V and 0 bases from J, leaving 11 bases between. The CDR3 runs 14 residues. DNA for the CDR3: TGCGCCAGCAGCCACGACGTGAGCTCCTACGAGCAGTACTTC. It codes for CASSHDVSSYEQYF. The full variable domain, in which reference TRBV5-1 and TRBJ2-7 provide the parts outside the CDR3, is KAGVTQTPRYLIKTRGQQVTLSCSPISGHRSVSWYQQTPGQGLQFLFEYFSETQRNKGNFPGRFSGRQFSNSRSEMNVSTLELGDSALYLCASSHDVSSYEQYFGPGTRLTVT.

The V gene is TRBV4-1, the J gene TRBJ2-4, with D perhaps TRBD2 (7 bases). V gave up 1 base and J gave up 7 bases, with 17 bases separating them. CDR3 size: 16 residues. Germline V CDR1 and CDR2: MGHRA, YSYEKL. The CDR3 sequence: CASSQVGGGRGNIQYF. The CDR3 coding sequence is TGCGCCAGCAGCCAAGTCGGTGGGGGGCGGGGGAACATTCAGTACTTC.